This TCR beta chain was captured by sequencing in a study of response to subunit inactivated influenza vaccine listed by TCRdb under 2018. Looking at the study overall: Deep quantitative profiling of the T cell receptor repertoire was used in the study to follow responses to a trivalent subunit inactivated influenza vaccine.

Library generation was performed with RT-PCR. This sample was sequenced with an Illumina HiSeq 2500. TCRdb redid the processing of the public reads, applying fastp at Q25 and MiXCR, and retained in-frame beta chains. One record per CDR3 amino acid sequence lists the most common genes and DNA. The sample table lists 500,000 to 550,000 distinct CDR3 sequences, around 7.7% of them with a count of one. The ten largest clones represent over 10% of the sample. The paper as a whole reports these results and caveats: According to the authors, only a limited number of new T cells may be recruited by each seasonal influenza vaccination.

The V and J ends are trimmed by 2 bases and 6 bases, leaving 10 bases between them. Taken from cysteine to phenylalanine, the CDR3 has 12 residues. Here the CDR3 DNA is all that survives: 36 bases in frame from base 1. The germline V gene provides CDR1 SQVTM and CDR2 ANQGSEA. This clonotype was seen only a few times. Its antigen specificity is not known. No base quality information exists; no much larger clone differs at one position. This chain joins TRBV29-1 to TRBJ1-2, with the D gene uncertain. The sequence was collected from a man aged 45 to 70 who received an inactivated influenza vaccine. Donor details come from another sample of the same person, matched by shared clones. The sample consisted of PBMCs from blood, taken roughly 24 months after vaccination. At the DNA level, the sequence is TGCAGCGTTGAATTTGGGTATGATGGCTACACCTTC. It is translated as CSVEFGYDGYTF.